Following are 30 T cell receptor beta chains from one sample sequenced in a study of blood T cells in healthy people across ages. Together with a sample-barcoded 5' primer, a J-beta primer mix was included in a second PCR lasting roughly 7 to 11 cycles. TCRdb fed the 5' RACE reads into MiXCR, producing one record per CDR3 protein. The sample has approximately 960,000 distinct CDR3 sequences, almost 30% seen once. The same specimen was also included in a second study, on T cells of mothers and their children.

The specimen sequenced was blood. The receptors here all came from a woman in her forties in good health.

This clonotype occurred a few times. V gene TRBV5-1 combines with J gene TRBJ1-5; no definite D call. CDR3 length: 14 amino acids. V was pared by 5 bases and J by 1 base, with 10 bases between. Germline CDR1 is SGHRS and CDR2 is YFSETQ. This CDR3 reads CASSTGPSNQPQHF. The CDR3 nucleotides read TGCGCCAGCAGTACGGGCCCCAGCAATCAGCCCCAGCATTTT.

The V and J genes are TRBV7-9 and TRBJ2-5; D is unresolved. With 7 bases removed from V and 0 bases from J, the gap between germline ends came to 12 bases. CDR3 length equals 14 residues. Germline V CDR1 and CDR2: SEHNR, FQNEAQ (reference sequence). CDR3 amino acids: CASTVGTYQETQYF. The CDR3 DNA reads as TGTGCCAGCACCGTTGGAACTTACCAAGAGACCCAGTACTTC.

This clonotype was detected many times. The chain has TRBV4-1 and TRBJ2-7, with D perhaps matching TRBD1 or TRBD2 (5 bases each). Germline V CDR1 and CDR2: MGHRA, YSYEKL. The CDR3 has 15 residues. V was clipped by 6 bases and J by 4 bases, with 19 bases between them. The CDR3 DNA reads TGCGCCAGCAGTCAGAGTCTGACTAAGGGGTACGAGCAGTACTTC. This sequence encodes CASSQSLTKGYEQYF.

This clonotype was found a few times. The rearrangement joins TRBV19 to TRBJ1-2; the D is unclear. Germline CDR1 is LNHDA and CDR2 is SQIVND (reference sequence). V shed 6 bases and J shed 0 bases, with 14 bases lying between them. The CDR3 covers 15 residues. The CDR3 sequence is CASRQEKLANYGYTF. CDR3 nucleotides: TGTGCCAGTAGGCAAGAAAAACTCGCTAACTATGGCTACACCTTC.

This clonotype was seen at least ten times. V and J are TRBV12-3 or TRBV12-4 and TRBJ1-5, with D maybe TRBD1 (5 bases). With 7 bases removed from V and 7 bases from J, the gap between germline ends came to 14 bases. The CDR3 runs to 13 residues. CDR3: CASTDEGYQPQHF. CDR3 coding DNA: TGTGCCAGCACGGACGAGGGGTACCAGCCCCAGCATTTT.

About this clonotype: The germline gene is not matched at one end of the junction; a read error may be the cause. J is TRBJ1-1 and V is TRBV7-3; no reliable D call. Germline CDR1 reads SGHTA; CDR2 reads FQGTGA. The CDR3 has 15 residues. The CDR3 DNA follows: TGCGCCAGCAGCTCCCGCCCACCGGGGAACACTGAAGCTTTCTTT. This sequence encodes CASSSRPPGNTEAFF.

The chain is built from TRBV20-1 and TRBJ1-6, with no clear D. This CDR3 has 14 amino acids. Trimming left V 1 base short and J 5 bases short, with 9 bases between. Germline CDR1 is DFQATT and CDR2 is SNEGSKA (reference sequence). CDR3: CSARGRRHNSPLHF. CDR3 DNA: TGCAGTGCTAGAGGTCGTCGGCATAATTCACCCCTCCACTTT.

The rearrangement links TRBV2 to TRBJ2-1; 10 bases line up with TRBD1. Unmatched junction bases numbered 4, after V lost 1 base and J lost 4 bases. This CDR3 contains 16 residues. Looked up from germline, CDR1 is SNHLY and CDR2 is FYNNEI. CDR3 nucleotides: TGTGCCAGCAGTGAAGAGTGGACAGGGGGTTACAATGAGCAGTTCTTC. This codes for CASSEEWTGGYNEQFF.

The chain links TRBV4-2 to TRBJ2-1; D not resolved. This CDR3 comprises 14 residues. In germline, CDR1 is LGHNA, CDR2 YNFKEQ. Trimming pared 0 bases from V and 4 bases from J, leaving 7 bases between. CDR3 residues: CASSQETGYNEQFF. DNA of the CDR3: TGTGCCAGCAGCCAAGAGACTGGGTACAATGAGCAGTTCTTC.

This clonotype was observed at least ten times. V and J are TRBV3-1 and TRBJ1-2; D unclear. Germline CDR1 reads LGHDT; CDR2 reads YNNKEL (reference sequence). Trimming removed 0 bases at V and 8 bases at J, with 10 bases between. CDR3 length equals 13 residues. This chain's CDR3 is CASSQEWLRGYTF. The CDR3 DNA sequence: TGTGCCAGCAGCCAAGAGTGGCTCCGGGGCTACACCTTC.

As for this clonotype: A clone one base away is much larger, so this may be a read error. The chain uses TRBV10-3 and TRBJ2-7; D is uncertain. Per the germline V gene, CDR1 is ENHRY and CDR2 is SYGVKD. This CDR3 comprises 11 residues. CDR3 sequence reads: CATSENYEQYF. In DNA form, the CDR3 reads TGTGCCACCAGTGAGAATTACGAGCAGTACTTC.

The CDR3: CASSLTRAGVRTDTQYF. CDR3 nucleotide sequence: TGTGCCAGCAGCTTAACCCGGGCGGGGGTAAGAACAGATACGCAGTATTTT. This sequence joins TRBV7-8 and TRBJ2-3, with 7 nucleotides matching TRBD2. This CDR3 region has 17 residues. The germline gives CDR1 SGHVS, CDR2 FQNEAQ. V lost 2 bases to trimming and J lost 3 bases; unmatched junction nucleotides: 11.

V and J are TRBV9 and TRBJ1-2; no clear D. This CDR3 comprises 13 residues. Germline V gene data show CDR1 as SGDLS and CDR2 as YYNGEE. Between the trimmed V and J ends, which lost 0 bases and 4 bases, there was a span of 7 bases. CDR3: CASSVDLAYGYTF. Here the CDR3 DNA reads TGTGCCAGCAGCGTAGACCTTGCCTATGGCTACACCTTC.

Points on this clonotype: A read error is possible here, since a much larger clone lies one base away. This chain links TRBV7-2 with TRBJ2-7; D might be TRBD1 or TRBD2, each matching 5 bases. V was shortened by 6 bases and J by 7 bases, with 16 bases between the two germline ends. The CDR3 covers 13 residues. Germline CDR1 and CDR2: SGHTA and FQGNSA. The CDR3 spells CASRCGTTMEQYF. The CDR3 region has the DNA TGTGCCAGCAGATGTGGGACGACAATGGAGCAGTACTTC.

At least ten counts were recorded for this clonotype. At one of its ends the junction is not consistent with the germline gene, which may arise from a read error. This chain links TRBV7-7 with TRBJ2-1; no clear D. The CDR3 is made up of 13 amino acids. The germline V gene encodes CDR1 SSHAT and CDR2 FNYEAQ (reference sequence). The DNA for the CDR3 is TGTGCTAGCAGCTCTAGTTCGGGCAATGAGCAGTTCTTC. Translating gives CASSSSSGNEQFF. The entire variable domain, with the rest obtained from reference TRBV7-7 and TRBJ2-1, is as follows: GAGVSQSPRYKVTKRGQDVTLRCDPISSHATLYWYQQALGQGPEFLTYFNYEAQPDKSGLPSDRFSAERPEGSISTLTIQRTEQRDSAMYRCASSSSSGNEQFFGPGTRLTVL.

The J gene is TRBJ1-5, the V gene TRBV2; perhaps TRBD1 as D (6 bases). Germline V lookup: CDR1 SNHLY, CDR2 FYNNEI. The V end was cut by 5 bases, the J end by 7 bases, with 12 bases between. The CDR3 consists of 13 residues. The DNA for the CDR3 is TGTGCCAGCAGTACTGACAGGTCACAGCCCCAGCATTTT. The encoded protein is CASSTDRSQPQHF.

This clonotype occurred many times. This chain joins TRBV27 and TRBJ2-7; 9 nucleotides agree with TRBD2. Germline V gives CDR1 MNHEY, CDR2 SMNVEV (reference sequence). This CDR3 is 15 amino acids long. V lost 1 base to trimming and J lost 6 bases; unmatched junction nucleotides: 7. The chain's CDR3 is CASSLLGGGAGEQYF. As DNA, the CDR3 is TGTGCCAGCAGTTTATTAGGCGGGGGGGCTGGCGAGCAGTACTTC.

The chain links TRBV3-1 to TRBJ2-7; D remains unclear. V was clipped by 1 base and J by 5 bases, with 6 bases between them. Germline V gene data show CDR1 as LGHDT and CDR2 as YNNKEL (reference sequence). The CDR3 has 12 amino acids. The CDR3 DNA reads TGTGCCAGCAGCCAAGTTCAAGACGAGCAGTACTTC. It specifies CASSQVQDEQYF.

This clonotype was counted between two and nine times. The CDR3 loop is CSARSSSETYYNEQFF. CDR3 DNA sequence: TGCAGTGCTAGGTCGTCCTCAGAGACCTATTACAATGAGCAGTTCTTC. The gene calls are TRBV20-1 and TRBJ2-1; no reliable D call. This CDR3 comprises 16 residues. Trimming pared 3 bases from V and 4 bases from J, leaving 19 bases between. Germline values: CDR1 DFQATT, CDR2 SNEGSKA (reference sequence).

There are a few counts of this clonotype. The rearrangement uses TRBV28 and TRBJ2-5, with unresolved D. Germline assignment: CDR1 MDHEN and CDR2 SYDVKM. The germline V and J ends were trimmed by 7 bases and 7 bases, with 13 bases remaining between them. The CDR3 totals 12 residues. The CDR3 here is CASTIASGTQYF. The CDR3 nucleotides are TGTGCCAGCACTATCGCGTCGGGGACCCAGTACTTC. Full variable domain (rest looked up from reference TRBV28 and TRBJ2-5): DVKVTQSSRYLVKRTGEKVFLECVQDMDHENMFWYRQDPGLGLRLIYFSYDVKMKEKGDIPEGYSVSREKKERFSLILESASTNQTSMYLCASTIASGTQYFGPGTRLLVL.

In the case of this clonotype: An end of the junction differs from the germline gene, which may be a read error. The chain is built from TRBV18 and TRBJ1-1; D uncertain. Germline CDR1 is KGHSH and CDR2 is LQKENI. The CDR3 consists of 15 residues. CDR3 region: CANSPPRGLNTEAFF. The CDR3 DNA reads as TGTGCCAACTCACCACCGAGAGGGTTGAACACTGAAGCTTTCTTT.

Only a few counts were recorded for this clonotype. The chain uses TRBV5-1 and TRBJ2-7; the D gene could be TRBD1 or TRBD2 (5 bases each). The V gene lost 2 bases and the J gene lost 0 bases, with 15 bases spanning the gap. The CDR3 has 16 amino acids. CDR1 is SGHRS, CDR2 YFSETQ, per germline. The CDR3, as DNA: TGCGCCAGCAGCTTTAGTGGGGACCCAAGCTCCTACGAGCAGTACTTC. Residues: CASSFSGDPSSYEQYF.

The table lists this clonotype with many counts. The chain has TRBV4-2 and TRBJ1-5; D ambiguous. CDR3 size: 16 residues. Germline loops: CDR1 LGHNA, CDR2 YNFKEQ. V gave up 0 bases and J gave up 7 bases, with 16 bases separating them. DNA for the CDR3: TGTGCCAGCAGCCAAGAAGAGGTAGGGTCTGGGCAGCCCCAGCATTTT. Amino acids: CASSQEEVGSGQPQHF.

This clonotype has ten or more counts. The DNA for the CDR3 is TGTGCCAGCAGCATTCGAACAGTTTACGAGCAGTTCTTC. It yields the protein CASSIRTVYEQFF. This chain connects TRBV7-2 to TRBJ2-1, with D uncertain. The CDR3 covers 13 residues. Trimming took 5 bases from V and 10 from J, leaving 15 bases between them. Germline assignment: CDR1 SGHTA and CDR2 FQGNSA.

This clonotype occurred many times. In DNA form, the CDR3 reads TGTGCCAGCAGCTCCCCCCCTTTATACAATGAGCAGTTCTTC. It specifies CASSSPPLYNEQFF. The gene calls are TRBV7-8 and TRBJ2-1, with unresolved D. Trimming took 4 bases from V and 4 from J, leaving 11 bases between them. This CDR3 comprises 14 residues. Germline values: CDR1 SGHVS, CDR2 FQNEAQ.

CDR3 loop: CASSPWTVPSGANVLTF. CDR3 nucleotide sequence: TGTGCCAGCAGCCCGTGGACAGTTCCCTCTGGGGCCAACGTCCTGACTTTC. This chain links TRBV7-8 with TRBJ2-6; maybe TRBD1 (6 bases). Germline loops: CDR1 SGHVS, CDR2 FQNEAQ. The CDR3 is made up of 17 amino acids. Trimming removed 5 bases at V and 0 bases at J, with 14 bases between.

The rearrangement uses TRBV11-2 and TRBJ2-7, with D maybe TRBD1 (6 bases). TRBJ2-5 explains the end of the DNA better; the J call may be wrong. CDR1 is SGHAT, CDR2 FQNNGV, per germline. The CDR3 is made up of 17 amino acids. CDR3 nucleotide sequence: TGTGCCAGCAGCTTAACCTCCGGGTCAGGGGAGAGAGAGACCCAGTACTTC. Its protein product is CASSLTSGSGERETQYF.

The chain has TRBV9 and TRBJ2-1, with TRBD2 matching over 13 bases. The CDR3 has 20 residues. With 4 bases clipped from V and 5 bases from J, the junction kept 18 bases outside the gene matches. The V gene's germline CDR1 is SGDLS and CDR2 YYNGEE. The CDR3 sequence: CASSTRTSGGLPRRNNEQFF. The CDR3 DNA follows: TGTGCCAGCAGCACCAGGACTAGCGGGGGTCTCCCTCGGAGAAACAATGAGCAGTTCTTC.

The chain recombines TRBV18 with TRBJ2-3, with 9 bases fitting TRBD1. This CDR3 is built from 17 residues. Germline CDR1 and CDR2: KGHSH and LQKENI. Unmatched junction bases numbered 11, after V lost 3 bases and J lost 4 bases. The CDR3: CASSPPGQGTASDTQYF. Written as DNA, the CDR3 is TGTGCCAGCTCACCCCCGGGACAGGGAACCGCGTCAGATACGCAGTATTTT. Looking up the rest from reference TRBV18 and TRBJ2-3 gives the full variable domain: NAGVMQNPRHLVRRRGQEARLRCSPMKGHSHVYWYRQLPEEGLKFMVYLQKENIIDESGMPKERFSAEFPKEGPSILRIQQVVRGDSAAYFCASSPPGQGTASDTQYFGPGTRLTVL.

In the case of this clonotype: With a much larger clone just one base away, this may be a read error. V gene TRBV5-1 combines with J gene TRBJ2-4, with TRBD1 as a possible D gene (6 bases). Per germline, CDR1 SGHRS and CDR2 YFSETQ. The V end was cut by 0 bases, the J end by 5 bases, with 9 bases between. The CDR3 is 14 amino acids. This CDR3 is CASSLDGGQNIQYF. For the CDR3, the DNA is TGCGCCAGCAGCTTGGATGGGGGCCAAAACATTCAGTACTTC.